The T cell receptor (beta chain) under discussion was sequenced for a study of CD8 T cells in ankylosing spondylitis. This clonotype showed up just once. TCRdb re-called the 5' RACE reads through MiXCR, storing one row per CDR3 protein. This repertoire shows 250,000 to 300,000 distinct CDR3 sequences, around 20% found once; its top ten account for about 8.2%. Germline CDR1 and CDR2: MNHEY and SMNVEV (reference sequence). Trimming left V 3 bases short and J 6 bases short, with 10 bases between. This CDR3 spans 13 amino acids. The source of this sequence is a male donor with ankylosing spondylitis or in good health (not recorded which). Sequenced sample: blood, either unsorted or a sorted T cell fraction (not recorded which). The chain recombines TRBV27 with TRBJ2-3; tentative D call: TRBD2 (5 bases). CDR3 DNA: TGTGCCAGCAGTTTCCGGGAAAGGGATACGCAGTATTTT. This translates into CASSFRERDTQYF.